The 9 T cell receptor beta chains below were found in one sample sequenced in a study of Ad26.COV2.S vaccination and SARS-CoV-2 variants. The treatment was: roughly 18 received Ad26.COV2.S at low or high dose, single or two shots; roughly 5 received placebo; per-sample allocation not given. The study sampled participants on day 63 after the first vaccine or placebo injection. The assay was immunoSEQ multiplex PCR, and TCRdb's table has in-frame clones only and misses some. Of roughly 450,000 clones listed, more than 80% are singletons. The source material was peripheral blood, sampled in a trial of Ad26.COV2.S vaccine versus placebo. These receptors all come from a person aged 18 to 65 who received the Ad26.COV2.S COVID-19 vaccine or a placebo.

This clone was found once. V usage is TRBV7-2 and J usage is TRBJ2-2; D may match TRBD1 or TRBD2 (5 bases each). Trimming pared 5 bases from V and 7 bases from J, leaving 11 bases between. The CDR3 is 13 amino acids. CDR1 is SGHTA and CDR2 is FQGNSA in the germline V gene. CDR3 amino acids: CASSRGPGGELFF. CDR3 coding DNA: TGTGCCAGCAGCCGGGGCCCGGGCGGGGAGCTGTTTTTT.

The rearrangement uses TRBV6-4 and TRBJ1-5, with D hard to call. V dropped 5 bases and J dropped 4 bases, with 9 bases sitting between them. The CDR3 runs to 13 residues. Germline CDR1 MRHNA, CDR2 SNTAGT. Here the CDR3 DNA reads TGTGCCAGCAGTATTGGGGTTAATCAGCCCCAGCATTTT. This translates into CASSIGVNQPQHF.

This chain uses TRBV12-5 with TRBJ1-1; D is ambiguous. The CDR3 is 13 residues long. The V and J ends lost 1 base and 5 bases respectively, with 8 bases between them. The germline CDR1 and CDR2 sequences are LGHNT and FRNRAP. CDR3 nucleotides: TGTGCTAGTGGTTTGGAAGGGCGGACTGAAGCTTTCTTT. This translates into CASGLEGRTEAFF. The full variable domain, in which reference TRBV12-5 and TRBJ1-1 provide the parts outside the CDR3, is DARVTQTPRHKVTEMGQEVTMRCQPILGHNTVFWYRQTMMQGLELLAYFRNRAPLDDSGMPKDRFSAEMPDATLATLKIQPSEPRDSAVYFCASGLEGRTEAFFGQGTRLTVV.

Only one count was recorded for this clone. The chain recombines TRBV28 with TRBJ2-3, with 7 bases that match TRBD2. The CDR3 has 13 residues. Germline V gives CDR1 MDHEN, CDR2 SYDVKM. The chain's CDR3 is CASGGGYTDTQYF. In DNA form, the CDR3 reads TGTGCATCGGGGGGAGGGTACACAGATACGCAGTATTTT.

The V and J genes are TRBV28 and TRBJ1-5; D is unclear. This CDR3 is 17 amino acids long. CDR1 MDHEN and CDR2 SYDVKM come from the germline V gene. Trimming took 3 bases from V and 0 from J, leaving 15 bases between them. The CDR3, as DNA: TGTGCCAGCAGTTTTAATTCGGCCAGAAATAGCAATCAGCCCCAGCATTTT. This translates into CASSFNSARNSNQPQHF. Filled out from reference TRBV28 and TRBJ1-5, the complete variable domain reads DVKVTQSSRYLVKRTGEKVFLECVQDMDHENMFWYRQDPGLGLRLIYFSYDVKMKEKGDIPEGYSVSREKKERFSLILESASTNQTSMYLCASSFNSARNSNQPQHFGDGTRLSIL.

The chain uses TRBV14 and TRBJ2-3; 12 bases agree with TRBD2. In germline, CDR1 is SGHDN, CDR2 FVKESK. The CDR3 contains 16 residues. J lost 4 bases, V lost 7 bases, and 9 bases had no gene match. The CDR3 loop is CASNEEASGRADTQYF. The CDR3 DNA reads TGTGCCAGCAACGAAGAGGCTAGCGGGAGGGCAGATACGCAGTATTTT.

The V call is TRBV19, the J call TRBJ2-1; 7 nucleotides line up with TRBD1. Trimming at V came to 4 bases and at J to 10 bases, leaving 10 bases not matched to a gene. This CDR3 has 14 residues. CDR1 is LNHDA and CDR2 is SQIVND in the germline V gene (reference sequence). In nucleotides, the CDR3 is TGTGCCAGTAGTACCAATACAGGGGTTGGGGAGCAGTTCTTC. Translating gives CASSTNTGVGEQFF.

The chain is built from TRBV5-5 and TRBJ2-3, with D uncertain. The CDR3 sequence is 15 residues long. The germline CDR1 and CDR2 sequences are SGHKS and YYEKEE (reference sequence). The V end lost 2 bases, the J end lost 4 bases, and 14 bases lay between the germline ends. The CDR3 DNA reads TGTGCCAGCAGCTTTGGGATGGGCTCGGCAGATACGCAGTATTTT. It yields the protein CASSFGMGSADTQYF. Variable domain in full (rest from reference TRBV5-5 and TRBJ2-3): DAGVTQSPTHLIKTRGQQVTLRCSPISGHKSVSWYQQVLGQGPQFIFQYYEKEERGRGNFPDRFSARQFPNYSSELNVNALLLGDSALYLCASSFGMGSADTQYFGPGTRLTVL.

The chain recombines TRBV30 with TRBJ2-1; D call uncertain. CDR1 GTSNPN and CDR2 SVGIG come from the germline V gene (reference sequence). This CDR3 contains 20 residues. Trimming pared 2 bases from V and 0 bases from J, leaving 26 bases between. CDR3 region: CAWSFTENAPALSSYNEQFF. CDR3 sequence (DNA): TGTGCCTGGAGTTTTACAGAGAACGCACCTGCGCTAAGCTCCTACAATGAGCAGTTCTTC.